This TCR beta chain appears in the sequencing data of a study of T cells in Graves' hyperthyroidism and ophthalmopathy. Study-level points and caveats: Model output signaled ophthalmopathy a median approximately six months ahead of onset. Researchers found most expanded thyroid clonotypes above 0.001 in blood as well.

Amplified regions were TCR beta CDR3 sequences from RNA transcripts. An initial round of RT-PCR targeting the TCR CDR3 relied on the HTBI primer set. TCRdb reanalysed the multiplex PCR reads using MiXCR and keeps one entry per CDR3 protein. The table has about 560,000 distinct CDR3 sequences, 15% to 18% seen once. This clonotype appeared a few times. Its antigen is not identified. The sequence was collected from a woman aged 25 to 39 with Graves' hyperthyroidism. Sequenced sample: blood.

The CDR3 spells CASSVDIAGGNEQFF. The CDR3 nucleotides read TGTGCCAGCAGCGTAGATATAGCGGGAGGTAATGAGCAGTTCTTC. V is TRBV9 and J is TRBJ2-1, with 10 bases fitting TRBD2. The ends lost 0 bases at V and 7 bases at J; junction bases unmatched: 4. The CDR3 spans 15 residues. Germline assignment: CDR1 SGDLS and CDR2 YYNGEE.